This T cell receptor beta chain was observed in a study of T cells in localized non-small cell lung cancer. Whole-study findings and limits: The study found T cell clonality highest in uninvolved adjacent lung, above tumor. Researchers found a median roughly 56 of the top 100 tumor clones in adjacent lung.

V was pared by 4 bases and J by 4 bases, with 2 bases of the junction left unmatched. Germline CDR1 LNHDA, CDR2 SQIVND (reference sequence). This CDR3 is built from 14 residues. As for this clone: Its target is unknown.

Using immunoSEQ multiplex PCR, the repertoire was profiled, and TCRdb retains in-frame clones only, with some absent. Of 20,000 to 30,000 clones listed, roughly 87% are singletons. The material sequenced was peripheral blood, taken before any cancer treatment. This sequence joins TRBV19 and TRBJ1-1; 11 nucleotides agree with TRBD1. This sequence was found in a male donor older than 55 with stage I squamous cell lung carcinoma. The CDR3 nucleotides read TGTGCCAGTAGTAAGGACAGGGGGCCCACTGAAGCTTTCTTT. Translation: CASSKDRGPTEAFF.